Listed below are T cell receptor beta chains from one sample, sequenced in a study of early T cells in non-severe SARS-CoV-2 infection. TCRdb independently ran MiXCR on the 5' RACE reads; one entry per CDR3 protein. This table has over 100,000 distinct CDR3 sequences, 10% to 15% appearing once. Sequencing input: whole blood. The receptors here all came from an adult who was a healthcare worker with PCR-confirmed SARS-CoV-2 infection or an uninfected control (not recorded which). Both conserved end residues are part of each CDR3. The order of the fields is J gene, V gene, CDR3 protein.

TRBJ2-2	TRBV28	CATQEDTGELFF
TRBJ2-1	TRBV19	CASSIGTSRLGEQFF
TRBJ1-4	TRBV6-1	CASSEVRLSEKLFF
TRBJ2-2	TRBV3-1	CASSSDPGELFF
TRBJ2-7	TRBV11-2	CASSQYYVGGYEQYF
TRBJ1-2	TRBV4-3	CASSQDRIVQGGYTF
TRBJ2-7	TRBV5-1	CASSLGAGPSYEQYF
TRBJ2-7	TRBV6-6	CATTTTSGSWHEQYF
TRBJ2-7	TRBV7-8	CASSPQGLAHEQYF
TRBJ2-7	TRBV5-6	CASSLAWTGEYEQYF
TRBJ2-1	TRBV20-1	CSARGDLAGSYNEQFF
TRBJ2-5	TRBV16	CASSQSRETQYF
TRBJ2-7	TRBV19	CASSIPGQAYEQYF
TRBJ1-6	TRBV20-1	CSAIRQSNSPLHF
TRBJ2-5	TRBV19	CASSTGGRETQYF
TRBJ2-3	TRBV27	CASSLDTSDTQYF
TRBJ2-7	TRBV29-1	CSVAVPYEQYF
TRBJ2-1	TRBV10-1	CASSFTSGRKNEQFF
TRBJ1-4	TRBV9	CASSATPWPEKLFF
TRBJ2-4	TRBV20-1	CSGLAKNIQYF
TRBJ2-2	TRBV24-1	CATDPGQGHTGELFF
TRBJ1-1	TRBV6-1	CASSGPRNYEAFF
TRBJ2-2	TRBV12-3/TRBV12-4	CASLGASGIPGELFF
TRBJ2-3	TRBV6-5	CASTAQDPRVSDTQYF
TRBJ2-7	TRBV28	CASSSSGAGSYEQYF
TRBJ2-1	TRBV19	CASSIRTSNEQFF
TRBJ2-3	TRBV7-9	CASSLRRQEFSTDTQYF
TRBJ2-3	TRBV5-1	CASSLRRAPPTPSTDTQYF
TRBJ1-6	TRBV28	CASSLAAGAYNSPLHF
TRBJ1-4	TRBV4-1	CASSQTGGVSTNEKLFF
TRBJ2-1	TRBV18	CASSPGQGNNEQFF
TRBJ2-3	TRBV18	CASSPWEENTQYF
TRBJ2-5	TRBV10-2	CASSEWGQKETQYF
TRBJ1-2	TRBV13	CASSLGRGRNLYGYTF
TRBJ1-5	TRBV19	CASSIDFNQPQHF
TRBJ1-5	TRBV5-1	CASSLGTGFNQPQHF
TRBJ1-6	TRBV5-4	CASSLSGTVNSPLHF
TRBJ1-5	TRBV29-1	CSAEPQHF
TRBJ2-1	TRBV12-3/TRBV12-4	CASSFLAGDNEQFF
TRBJ1-1	TRBV7-2	CASSLFQGAETEAFF
TRBJ1-1	TRBV7-9	CALEVRAGNTEAFF
TRBJ2-1	TRBV15	CATSRGGTGRSNEQFF
TRBJ2-2	TRBV11-1	CASSLSGSNTGELFF
TRBJ2-5	TRBV18	CASSQEYQETQYF
TRBJ2-7	TRBV5-1	CASSLGLSTYEQYF
TRBJ2-1	TRBV7-8	CASSLVGTLHEQFF
TRBJ2-1	TRBV12-3/TRBV12-4	CASSPGLTVRFF
TRBJ2-3	TRBV7-8	CASGVGWVTDTQYF
TRBJ2-2	TRBV28	CASSLGGNTGELFF
TRBJ2-1	TRBV3-1	CASSRRTGGEQFF
TRBJ2-3	TRBV5-1	CASSLGPAWLSDTQYF
TRBJ2-2	TRBV9	CASSNAGELFF
TRBJ1-6	TRBV28	CASNWGNNSPLHF
TRBJ2-1	TRBV4-1	CASSQVGAGGYNEQFF
TRBJ2-7	TRBV6-6	CATRIQDTEQYF
TRBJ2-5	TRBV10-3	CAISEGTSGRGETQYF
TRBJ2-7	TRBV7-6	CASSLGTVPYEQYF
TRBJ1-2	TRBV6-1	CASSERGNYGYTF